The present TCR beta chain was sequenced within a study of cytomegalovirus exposure and HLA in healthy donors. Findings of the study overall: Cytomegalovirus association was listed for 170 or so TCR beta chains. Sequencing artifact likely explains a cluster of highly shared sequence variants.

Germline-derived CDR1 and CDR2 are MNHNS and SASEGT. Germline trimming cut 3 bases from V and 2 bases from J; bases unmatched to any gene: 4. CDR3 length equals 15 residues. A note on this clone: Its antigen is unknown.

A multiplex PCR was run with 60 Vbeta primers and 13 Jbeta primers. Clones were read by immunoSEQ multiplex PCR, and TCRdb kept only the in-frame ones, dropping some. The table has 130,000 or so clones, roughly four fifths seen once; the top ten hold just under 3%. This rearrangement joins TRBV6-1 to TRBJ1-1; TRBD1 aligns across 9 bases. Specimen: PBMCs. This receptor was identified in a middle-aged woman in good health and CMV-seropositive. CDR3 region: CASSDPGQGNTEAFF. The CDR3 DNA sequence: TGTGCCAGCAGTGACCCGGGACAGGGAAACACTGAAGCTTTCTTT.